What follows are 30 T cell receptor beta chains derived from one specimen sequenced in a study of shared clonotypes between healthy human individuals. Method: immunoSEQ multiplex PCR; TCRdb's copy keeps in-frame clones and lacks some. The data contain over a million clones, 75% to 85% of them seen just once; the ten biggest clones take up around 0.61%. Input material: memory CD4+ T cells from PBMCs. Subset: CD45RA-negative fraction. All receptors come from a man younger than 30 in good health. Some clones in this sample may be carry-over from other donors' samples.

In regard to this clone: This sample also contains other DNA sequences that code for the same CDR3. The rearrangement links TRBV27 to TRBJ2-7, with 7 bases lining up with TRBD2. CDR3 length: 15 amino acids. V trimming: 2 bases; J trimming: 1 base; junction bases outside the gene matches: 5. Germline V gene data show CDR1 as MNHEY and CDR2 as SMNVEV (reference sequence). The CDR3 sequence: CASSLASGRSYEQYF. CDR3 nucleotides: TGTGCCAGCAGTTTAGCTAGCGGTCGATCCTACGAGCAGTACTTC.

CDR3 nucleotides: TGTGCCAGCAGTTTAATTTCGGGAGTGGCGTACGAGCAGTACTTC. Protein product: CASSLISGVAYEQYF. The V gene is TRBV27, the J gene TRBJ2-7, with D perhaps TRBD2 (6 bases). Trimming left V 2 bases short and J 4 bases short, with 15 bases between. CDR3 length equals 15 residues. CDR1 MNHEY and CDR2 SMNVEV come from the germline V gene (reference sequence).

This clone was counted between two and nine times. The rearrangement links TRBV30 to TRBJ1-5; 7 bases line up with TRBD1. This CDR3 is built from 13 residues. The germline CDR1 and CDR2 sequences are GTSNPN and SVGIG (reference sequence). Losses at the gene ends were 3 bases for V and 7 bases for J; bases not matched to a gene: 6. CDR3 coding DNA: TGTGCCTGGAGCGCAGCACAGGGGCAGCCCCAGCATTTT. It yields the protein CAWSAAQGQPQHF.

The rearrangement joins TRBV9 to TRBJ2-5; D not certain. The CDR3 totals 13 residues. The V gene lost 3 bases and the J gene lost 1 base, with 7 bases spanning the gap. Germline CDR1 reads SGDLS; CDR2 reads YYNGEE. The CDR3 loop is CASSGGVQETQYF. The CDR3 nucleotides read TGTGCCAGCAGCGGTGGGGTCCAAGAGACCCAGTACTTC. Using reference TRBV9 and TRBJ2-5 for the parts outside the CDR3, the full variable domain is DSGVTQTPKHLITATGQRVTLRCSPRSGDLSVYWYQQSLDQGLQFLIQYYNGEERAKGNILERFSAQQFPDLHSELNLSSLELGDSALYFCASSGGVQETQYFGPGTRLLVL.

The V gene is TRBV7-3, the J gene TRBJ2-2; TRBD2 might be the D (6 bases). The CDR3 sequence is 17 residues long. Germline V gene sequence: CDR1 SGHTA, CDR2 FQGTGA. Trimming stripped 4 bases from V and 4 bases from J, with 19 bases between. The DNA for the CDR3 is TGTGCCAGCAGCTCTCGAGGAGGAGGGGCAGGCACCGGGGAGCTGTTTTTT. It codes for CASSSRGGGAGTGELFF. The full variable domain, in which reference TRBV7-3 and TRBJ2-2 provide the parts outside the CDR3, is GAGVSQTPSNKVTEKGKYVELRCDPISGHTALYWYRQSLGQGPEFLIYFQGTGAADDSGLPNDRFFAVRPEGSVSTLKIQRTERGDSAVYLCASSSRGGGAGTGELFFGEGSRLTVL.

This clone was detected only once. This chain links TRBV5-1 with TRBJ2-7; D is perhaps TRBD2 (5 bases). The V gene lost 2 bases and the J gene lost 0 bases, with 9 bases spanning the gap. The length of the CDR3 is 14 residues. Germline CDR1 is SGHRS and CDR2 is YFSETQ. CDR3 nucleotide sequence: TGCGCCAGCAGCTTTGAGGGCAGCTCCTACGAGCAGTACTTC. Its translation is CASSFEGSSYEQYF.

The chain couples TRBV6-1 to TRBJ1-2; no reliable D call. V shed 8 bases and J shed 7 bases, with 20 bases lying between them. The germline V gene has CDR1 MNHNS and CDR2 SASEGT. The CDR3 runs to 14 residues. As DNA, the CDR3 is TGTGCCAGCTTATCTGGTTGGGGTTTTTCTGGCTACACCTTC. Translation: CASLSGWGFSGYTF.

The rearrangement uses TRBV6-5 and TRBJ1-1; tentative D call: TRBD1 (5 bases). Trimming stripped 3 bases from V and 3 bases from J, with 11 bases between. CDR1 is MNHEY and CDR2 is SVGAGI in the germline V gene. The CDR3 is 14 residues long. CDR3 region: CASSYGRGDTEAFF. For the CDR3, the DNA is TGTGCCAGCAGTTATGGACGAGGGGACACTGAAGCTTTCTTT.

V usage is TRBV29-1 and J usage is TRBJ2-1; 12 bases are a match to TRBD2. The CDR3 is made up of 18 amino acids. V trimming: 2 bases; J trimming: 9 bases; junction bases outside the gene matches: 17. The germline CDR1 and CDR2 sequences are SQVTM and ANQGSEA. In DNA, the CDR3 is TGCAGCGTTGAAAAGGTGGGGACTAGCGGGTCCTCGTTGGCTGAGCAGTTCTTC. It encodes CSVEKVGTSGSSLAEQFF.

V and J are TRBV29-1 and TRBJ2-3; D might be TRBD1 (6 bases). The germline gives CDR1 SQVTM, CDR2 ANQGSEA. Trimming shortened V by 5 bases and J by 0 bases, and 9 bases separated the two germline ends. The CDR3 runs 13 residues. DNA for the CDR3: TGCAGCGTTAACAGGGTGAGCACAGATACGCAGTATTTT. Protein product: CSVNRVSTDTQYF.

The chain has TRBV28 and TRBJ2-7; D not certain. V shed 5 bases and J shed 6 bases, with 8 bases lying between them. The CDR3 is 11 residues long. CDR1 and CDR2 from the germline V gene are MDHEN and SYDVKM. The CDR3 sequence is CASSVEVEQYF. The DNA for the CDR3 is TGTGCCAGCAGTGTAGAAGTCGAGCAGTACTTC.

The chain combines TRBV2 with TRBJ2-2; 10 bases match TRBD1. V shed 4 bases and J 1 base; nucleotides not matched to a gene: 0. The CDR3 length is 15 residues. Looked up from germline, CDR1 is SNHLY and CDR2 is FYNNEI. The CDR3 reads CASSGTGGNTGELFF. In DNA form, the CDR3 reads TGTGCCAGCAGTGGGACAGGGGGGAACACCGGGGAGCTGTTTTTT. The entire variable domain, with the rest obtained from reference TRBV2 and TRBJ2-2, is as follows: EPEVTQTPSHQVTQMGQEVILRCVPISNHLYFYWYRQILGQKVEFLVSFYNNEISEKSEIFDDQFSVERPDGSNFTLKIRSTKLEDSAMYFCASSGTGGNTGELFFGEGSRLTVL.

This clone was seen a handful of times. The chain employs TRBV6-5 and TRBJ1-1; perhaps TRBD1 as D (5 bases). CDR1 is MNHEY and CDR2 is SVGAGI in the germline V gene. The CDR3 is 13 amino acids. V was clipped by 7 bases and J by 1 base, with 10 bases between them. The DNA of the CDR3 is TGTGCCAGCAAACGACAGTCGAACACTGAAGCTTTCTTT. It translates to CASKRQSNTEAFF.

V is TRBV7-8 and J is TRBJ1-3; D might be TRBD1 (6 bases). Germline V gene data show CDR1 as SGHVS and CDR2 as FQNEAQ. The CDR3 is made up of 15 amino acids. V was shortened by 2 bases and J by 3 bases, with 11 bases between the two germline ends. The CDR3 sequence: CASSLTGAVGNTIYF. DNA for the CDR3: TGTGCCAGCAGCTTAACGGGGGCCGTTGGAAACACCATATATTTT.

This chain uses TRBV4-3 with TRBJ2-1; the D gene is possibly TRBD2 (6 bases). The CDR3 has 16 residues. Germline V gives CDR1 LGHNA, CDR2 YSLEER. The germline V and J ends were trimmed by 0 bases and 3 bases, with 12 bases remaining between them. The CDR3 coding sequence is TGCGCCAGCAGCCAAGATCCCGGAGGGAACTACAATGAGCAGTTCTTC. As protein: CASSQDPGGNYNEQFF.

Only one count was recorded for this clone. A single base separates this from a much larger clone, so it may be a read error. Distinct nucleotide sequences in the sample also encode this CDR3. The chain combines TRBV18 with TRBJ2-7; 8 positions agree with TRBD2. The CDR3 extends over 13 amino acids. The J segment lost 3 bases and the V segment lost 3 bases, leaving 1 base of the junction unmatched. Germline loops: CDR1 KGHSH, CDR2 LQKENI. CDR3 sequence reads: CASSPAGGYEQYF. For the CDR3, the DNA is TGTGCCAGCTCACCCGCGGGAGGCTACGAGCAGTACTTC.

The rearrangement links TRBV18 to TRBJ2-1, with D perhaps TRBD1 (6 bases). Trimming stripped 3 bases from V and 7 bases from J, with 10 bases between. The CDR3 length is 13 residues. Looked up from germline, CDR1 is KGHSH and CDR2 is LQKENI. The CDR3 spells CASSPNRVNEQFF. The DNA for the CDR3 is TGTGCCAGCTCACCTAACAGGGTTAATGAGCAGTTCTTC.

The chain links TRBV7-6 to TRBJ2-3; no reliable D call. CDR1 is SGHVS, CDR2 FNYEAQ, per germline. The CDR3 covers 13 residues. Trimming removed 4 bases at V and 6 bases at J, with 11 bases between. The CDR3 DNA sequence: TGTGCCAGCAGCTCAGTAACTGGGGATACGCAGTATTTT. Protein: CASSSVTGDTQYF.

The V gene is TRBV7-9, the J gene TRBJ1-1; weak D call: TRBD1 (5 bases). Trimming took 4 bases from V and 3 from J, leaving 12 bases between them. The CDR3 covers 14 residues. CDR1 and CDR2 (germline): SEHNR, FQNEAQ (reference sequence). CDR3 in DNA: TGTGCCAGCAGCTCGTTCGTGGGGGACACTGAAGCTTTCTTT. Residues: CASSSFVGDTEAFF.

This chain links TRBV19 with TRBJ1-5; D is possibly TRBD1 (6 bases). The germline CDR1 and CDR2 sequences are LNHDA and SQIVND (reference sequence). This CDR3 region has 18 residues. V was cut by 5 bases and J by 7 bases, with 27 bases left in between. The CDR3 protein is CASSFYVDRSALAQPQHF. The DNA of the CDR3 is TGTGCCAGTAGTTTCTATGTGGACAGATCGGCCCTCGCACAGCCCCAGCATTTT.

The CDR3 region is CASSLGETGWNTEAFF. The CDR3 coding sequence is TGTGCCAGCAGCTTGGGTGAGACAGGTTGGAACACTGAAGCTTTCTTT. The genes are TRBV11-2 and TRBJ1-1, with D perhaps TRBD1 (6 bases). Trimming shortened V by 3 bases and J by 1 base, and 15 bases separated the two germline ends. The germline CDR1 and CDR2 sequences are SGHAT and FQNNGV. The CDR3 extends over 16 amino acids.

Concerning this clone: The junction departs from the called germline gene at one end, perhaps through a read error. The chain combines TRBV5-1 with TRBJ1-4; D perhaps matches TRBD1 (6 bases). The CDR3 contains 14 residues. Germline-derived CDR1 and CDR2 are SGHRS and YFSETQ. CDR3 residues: CTSSSQGSNEKLFF. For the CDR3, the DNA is TGCACCAGCAGCTCGCAGGGGTCTAATGAAAAACTGTTTTTT.

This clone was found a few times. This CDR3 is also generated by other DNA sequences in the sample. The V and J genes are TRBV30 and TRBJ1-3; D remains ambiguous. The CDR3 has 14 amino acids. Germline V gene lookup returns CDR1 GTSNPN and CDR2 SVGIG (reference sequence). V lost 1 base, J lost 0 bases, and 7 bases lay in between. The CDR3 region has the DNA TGTGCCTGGAGTGGGGGTTTCTCTGGAAACACCATATATTTT. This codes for CAWSGGFSGNTIYF.

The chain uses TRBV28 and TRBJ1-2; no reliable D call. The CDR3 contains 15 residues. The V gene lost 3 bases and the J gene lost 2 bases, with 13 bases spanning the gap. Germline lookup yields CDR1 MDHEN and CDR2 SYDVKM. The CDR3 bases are TGTGCCAGCAGTTTGCTCACGCCTAGAAACTATGGCTACACCTTC. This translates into CASSLLTPRNYGYTF.

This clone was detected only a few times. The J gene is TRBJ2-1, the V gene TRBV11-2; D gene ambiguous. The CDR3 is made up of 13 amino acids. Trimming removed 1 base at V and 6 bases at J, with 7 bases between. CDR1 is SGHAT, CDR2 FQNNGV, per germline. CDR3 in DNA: TGTGCCAGCAGCTTAGGGCGGACCAATGAGCAGTTCTTC. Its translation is CASSLGRTNEQFF.

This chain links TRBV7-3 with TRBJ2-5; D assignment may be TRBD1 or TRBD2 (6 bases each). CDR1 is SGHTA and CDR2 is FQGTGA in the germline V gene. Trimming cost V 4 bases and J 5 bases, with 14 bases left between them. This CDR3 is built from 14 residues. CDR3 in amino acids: CASSSGAGMETQYF. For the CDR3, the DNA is TGTGCCAGCAGCTCGGGGGCAGGGATGGAGACCCAGTACTTC.

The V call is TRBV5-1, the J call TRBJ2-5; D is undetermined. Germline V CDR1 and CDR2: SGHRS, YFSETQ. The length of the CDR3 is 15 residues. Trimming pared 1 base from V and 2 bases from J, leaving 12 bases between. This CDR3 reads CASSLWSGPQETQYF. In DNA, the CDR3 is TGCGCCAGCAGCTTGTGGTCAGGTCCTCAAGAGACCCAGTACTTC.

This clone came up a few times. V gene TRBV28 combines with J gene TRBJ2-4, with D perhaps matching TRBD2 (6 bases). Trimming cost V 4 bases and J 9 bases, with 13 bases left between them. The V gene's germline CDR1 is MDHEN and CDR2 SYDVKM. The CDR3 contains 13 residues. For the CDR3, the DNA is TGTGCCAGCAGTTCCCTGACGGAGGGCATTCAGTACTTC. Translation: CASSSLTEGIQYF.

The CDR3 nucleotides are TGTGCCAGCAGTTTATTGGGGACAATCAATGGCTACACCTTC. Translated, it gives CASSLLGTINGYTF. The V and J genes are TRBV28 and TRBJ1-2; D perhaps matches TRBD1 (6 bases). Trimming took off 1 base at V and 6 bases at J, with 12 bases between the two ends. The CDR3 sequence is 14 residues long. The germline V gene encodes CDR1 MDHEN and CDR2 SYDVKM.

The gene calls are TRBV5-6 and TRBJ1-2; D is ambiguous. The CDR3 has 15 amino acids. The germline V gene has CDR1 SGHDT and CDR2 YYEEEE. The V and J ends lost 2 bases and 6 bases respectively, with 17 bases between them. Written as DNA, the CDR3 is TGTGCCAGCAGCTTCTCTTTGAGGGATTTGGATGGCTACACCTTC. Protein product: CASSFSLRDLDGYTF.